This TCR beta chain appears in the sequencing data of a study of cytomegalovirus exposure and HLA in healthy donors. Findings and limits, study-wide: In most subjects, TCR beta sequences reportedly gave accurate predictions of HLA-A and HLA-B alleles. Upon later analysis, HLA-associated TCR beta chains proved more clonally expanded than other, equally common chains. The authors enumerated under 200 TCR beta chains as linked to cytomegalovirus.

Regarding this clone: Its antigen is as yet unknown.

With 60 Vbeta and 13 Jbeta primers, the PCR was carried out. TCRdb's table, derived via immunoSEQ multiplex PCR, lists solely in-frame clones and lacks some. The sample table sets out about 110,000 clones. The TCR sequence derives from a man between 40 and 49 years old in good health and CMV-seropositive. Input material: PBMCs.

The CDR3 sequence is CASSSQTGPQETQYF. CDR3 nucleotides: TGTGCCAGCAGCTCCCAGACAGGCCCCCAAGAGACCCAGTACTTC. The V and J genes are TRBV9 and TRBJ2-5; tentative D call: TRBD1 (6 bases). This CDR3 is built from 15 residues. The germline CDR1 and CDR2 sequences are SGDLS and YYNGEE. Trimming pared 4 bases from V and 1 base from J, leaving 14 bases between.